Detailed here is one T cell receptor beta chain. The antigen is unknown. Here immunoSEQ multiplex PCR was the method, and the copy in TCRdb shows in-frame clones only, minus some. The sample lists 1 million to 1.3 million clones; roughly 74% were seen once. The sample originates from a study of shared clonotypes between healthy human individuals. The study, taken as a whole, reports: In general, naive subsets displayed greater estimated richness than memory subsets did.

All donors qualified as healthy HIV-negative adults and had experienced no recent acute infections or vaccinations. All donors were Caucasian adults living in Nashville, Tennessee. The sample taken for sequencing was memory CD4+ T cells from PBMCs. This sample's subset: CD45RA-negative fraction. The source is a man between 18 and 35 years old in good health. Some clones in this sample may be carry-over from other donors' samples.

The CDR3 sequence is CASTDRFEQYF. The CDR3 DNA is TGTGCCAGCACCGACCGTTTCGAGCAGTACTTC. The V and J genes are TRBV28 and TRBJ2-7; D call uncertain. Germline values: CDR1 MDHEN, CDR2 SYDVKM. V lost 7 bases, J lost 6 bases, and 10 bases lay in between. The CDR3 extends over 11 amino acids. Filled out from reference TRBV28 and TRBJ2-7, the complete variable domain reads DVKVTQSSRYLVKRTGEKVFLECVQDMDHENMFWYRQDPGLGLRLIYFSYDVKMKEKGDIPEGYSVSREKKERFSLILESASTNQTSMYLCASTDRFEQYFGPGTRLTVT.